This section outlines one T cell receptor (beta chain) sequence together with its context. The antigen remains unidentified. PCR amplification relied on 60 Vbeta primers (plus 13 Jbeta primers). The method was immunoSEQ multiplex PCR; TCRdb's version includes in-frame clones alone and lacks a portion of them. In the table there are about 300,000 clones, 80% to 90% of which are singletons. The sample is drawn from a study of cytomegalovirus exposure and HLA in healthy donors. V lost 4 bases to trimming and J lost 3 bases; unmatched junction nucleotides: 5. The germline V gene has CDR1 SGHRS and CDR2 YFSETQ. The CDR3 has 14 residues. Study-level findings and limits: Fewer N-insertions than the 666-donor mean were reportedly shown by an Asian-associated ancestry cluster in a later analysis.

This receptor was taken from a middle-aged man in good health and CMV-seropositive. Sequencing used PBMCs. The V call is TRBV5-1, the J call TRBJ2-7; 9 bases are shared with TRBD2. In nucleotides, the CDR3 is TGCGCCAGCAGCATGGGACTAGCATACTACGAGCAGTACTTC. Its translation is CASSMGLAYYEQYF.